This TCR beta chain comes out of a study of T-cell memory formation after mild COVID-19. About the research overall: TCR clustering was largely donor specific.

This clonotype was picked up a small number of times. The antigen is undetermined. Notes on the study in general: Clones that contracted from day 15 to 85 had balanced CD4/CD8; later expanders were CD4+ biased. Researchers report contracting CD4+ clones mostly in CM and EM, with CD8+ clones in EMRA. Within pre-infection memory, some responding clones were found, suggesting cross-reactive memory joined.

The CDR3 contains 14 residues. V was cut by 6 bases and J by 2 bases, with 11 bases left in between. The V gene's germline CDR1 is SNHLY and CDR2 FYNNEI. In TCRdb, the 5' RACE reads were re-called with MiXCR into one record per CDR3 protein. The table has 150,000 to 200,000 distinct CDR3 sequences, 11% seen once; the top ten hold 3.8%. Sequences were obtained from PBMCs or a T cell subset sorted from them (not recorded which). The TCR was taken from a young man who had mild COVID-19 (a few samples of this study predate the infection). Cell type and time point are not known. The genes are TRBV2 and TRBJ2-1; unclear D gene. The CDR3: CASRAGGTYNEQFF. In DNA, the CDR3 is TGTGCCAGCAGAGCTGGTGGAACCTACAATGAGCAGTTCTTC.